This T cell receptor beta chain was observed in a study of control samples from healthy donors and cancer patients. Generated by immunoSEQ multiplex PCR, the TCRdb table keeps only in-frame clones and is missing some. Of approximately 35,000 clones detected, around 93% appear once; the ten largest clones hold around 1.8%. This CDR3 is 13 amino acids long. Trimming at V came to 1 base and at J to 11 bases, leaving 3 bases not matched to a gene. This clone was counted a single time. This TCR was recovered from a man in his forties with colorectal cancer. The chain has TRBV12-3 or TRBV12-4 and TRBJ2-1, with 9 bases matching TRBD2. Sequencing input: PBMCs. CDR3 sequence: CASSLGLAGKQFF. In DNA, the CDR3 is TGTGCCAGCAGTTTAGGGCTAGCGGGAAAGCAGTTCTTC.